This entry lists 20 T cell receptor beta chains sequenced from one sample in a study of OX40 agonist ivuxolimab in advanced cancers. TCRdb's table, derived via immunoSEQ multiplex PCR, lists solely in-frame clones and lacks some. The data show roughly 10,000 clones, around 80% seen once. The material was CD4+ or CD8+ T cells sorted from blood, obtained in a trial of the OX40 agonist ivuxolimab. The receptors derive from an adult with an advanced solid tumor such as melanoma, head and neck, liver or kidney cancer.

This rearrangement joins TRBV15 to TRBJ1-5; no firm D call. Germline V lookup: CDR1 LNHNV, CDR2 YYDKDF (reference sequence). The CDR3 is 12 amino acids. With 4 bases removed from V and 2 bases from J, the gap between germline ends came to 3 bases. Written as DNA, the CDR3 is TGTGCCACCAGCAATGGCAATCAGCCCCAGCATTTT. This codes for CATSNGNQPQHF.

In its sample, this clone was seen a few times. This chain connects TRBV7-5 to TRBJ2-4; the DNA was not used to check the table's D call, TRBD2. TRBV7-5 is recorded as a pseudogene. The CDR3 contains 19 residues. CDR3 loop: CARSVTSGRLGWAKNIQYF. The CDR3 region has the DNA TGTGCCAGAAGCGTTACTAGCGGGAGGTTGGGTTGGGCCAAAAACATTCAGTACTTC.

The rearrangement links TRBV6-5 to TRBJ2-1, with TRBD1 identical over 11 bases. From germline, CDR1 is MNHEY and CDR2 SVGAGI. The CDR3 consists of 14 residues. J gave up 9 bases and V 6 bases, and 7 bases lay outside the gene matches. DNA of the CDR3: TGTGCCAGCAGCCGCGGACAGGGGGCAGTTGAGCAGTTCTTC. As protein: CASSRGQGAVEQFF.

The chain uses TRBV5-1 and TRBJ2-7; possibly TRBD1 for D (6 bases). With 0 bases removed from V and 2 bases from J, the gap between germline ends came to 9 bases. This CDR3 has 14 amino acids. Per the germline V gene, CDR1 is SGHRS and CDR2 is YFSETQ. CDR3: CASSLAAGAYEQYF. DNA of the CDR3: TGCGCCAGCAGCTTGGCCGCAGGGGCCTACGAGCAGTACTTC.

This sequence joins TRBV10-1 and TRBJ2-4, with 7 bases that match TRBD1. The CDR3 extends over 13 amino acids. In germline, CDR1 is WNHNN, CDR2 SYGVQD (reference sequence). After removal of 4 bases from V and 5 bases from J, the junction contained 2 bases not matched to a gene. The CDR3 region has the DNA TGCGCCAGCAGTGGACAGGGAGAAAACATTCAGTACTTC. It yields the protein CASSGQGENIQYF.

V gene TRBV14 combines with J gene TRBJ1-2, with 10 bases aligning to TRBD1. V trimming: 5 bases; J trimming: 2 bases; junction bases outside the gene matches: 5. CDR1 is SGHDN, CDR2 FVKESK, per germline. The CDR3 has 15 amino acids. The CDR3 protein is CASSTSGQGNYGYTF. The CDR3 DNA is TGTGCCAGCAGCACGTCGGGACAGGGGAACTATGGCTACACCTTC. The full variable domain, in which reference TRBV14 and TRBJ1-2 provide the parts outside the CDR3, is EAGVTQFPSHSVIEKGQTVTLRCDPISGHDNLYWYRRVMGKEIKFLLHFVKESKQDESGMPNNRFLAERTGGTYSTLKVQPAELEDSGVYFCASSTSGQGNYGYTFGSGTRLTVV.

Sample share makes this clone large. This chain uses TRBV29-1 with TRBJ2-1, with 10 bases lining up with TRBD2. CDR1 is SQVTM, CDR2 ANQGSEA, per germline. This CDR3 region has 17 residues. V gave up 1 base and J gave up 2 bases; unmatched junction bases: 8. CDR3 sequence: CSVEALTSGMTYNEQFF. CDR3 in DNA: TGCAGCGTTGAAGCCCTAACTAGCGGGATGACCTACAATGAGCAGTTCTTC.

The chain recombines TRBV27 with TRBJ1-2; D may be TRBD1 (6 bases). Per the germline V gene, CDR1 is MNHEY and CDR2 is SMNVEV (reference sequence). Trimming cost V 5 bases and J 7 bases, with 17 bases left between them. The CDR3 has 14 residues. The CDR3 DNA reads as TGTGCCAGCAGTCCCGAGGGGGGGCAGGCTGGCTACACCTTC. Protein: CASSPEGGQAGYTF.

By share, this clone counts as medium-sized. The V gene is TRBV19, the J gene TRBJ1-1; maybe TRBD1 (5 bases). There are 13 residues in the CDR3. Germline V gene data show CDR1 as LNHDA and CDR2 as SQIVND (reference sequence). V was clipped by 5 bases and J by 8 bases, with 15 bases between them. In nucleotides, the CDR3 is TGTGCCAGTAGTTTCGGACGGGACTTGGAAGCTTTCTTT. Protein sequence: CASSFGRDLEAFF. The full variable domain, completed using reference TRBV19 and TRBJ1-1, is DGGITQSPKYLFRKEGQNVTLSCEQNLNHDAMYWYRQDPGQGLRLIYYSQIVNDFQKGDIAEGYSVSREKKESFPLTVTSAQKNPTAFYLCASSFGRDLEAFFGQGTRLTVV.

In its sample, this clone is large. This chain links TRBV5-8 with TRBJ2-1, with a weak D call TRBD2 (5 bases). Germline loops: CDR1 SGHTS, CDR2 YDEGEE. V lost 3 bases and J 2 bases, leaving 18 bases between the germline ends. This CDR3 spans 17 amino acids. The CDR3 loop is CASSWQGLEFAYNEQFF. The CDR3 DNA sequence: TGTGCCAGCAGCTGGCAAGGACTGGAGTTCGCCTACAATGAGCAGTTCTTC.

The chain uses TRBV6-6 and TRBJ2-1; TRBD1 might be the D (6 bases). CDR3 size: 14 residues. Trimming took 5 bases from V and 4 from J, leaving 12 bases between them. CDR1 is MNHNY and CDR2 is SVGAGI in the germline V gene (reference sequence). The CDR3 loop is CASSTGTLYNEQFF. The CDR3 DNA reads TGTGCCAGCAGTACGGGGACACTTTACAATGAGCAGTTCTTC.

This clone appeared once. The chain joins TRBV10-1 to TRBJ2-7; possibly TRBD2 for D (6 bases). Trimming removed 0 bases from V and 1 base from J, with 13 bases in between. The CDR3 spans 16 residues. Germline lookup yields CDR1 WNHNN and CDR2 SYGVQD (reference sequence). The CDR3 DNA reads TGCGCCAGCAGTGAGTCGATAGGGGACTCTTCCTACGAGCAGTACTTC. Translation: CASSESIGDSSYEQYF.

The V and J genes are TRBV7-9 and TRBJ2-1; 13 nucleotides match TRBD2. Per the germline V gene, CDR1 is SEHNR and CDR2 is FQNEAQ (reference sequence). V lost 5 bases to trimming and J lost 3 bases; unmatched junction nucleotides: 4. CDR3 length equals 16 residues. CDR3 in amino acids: CASSPTSGGHYNEQFF. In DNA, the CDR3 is TGTGCCAGCAGCCCGACTAGCGGGGGGCACTACAATGAGCAGTTCTTC.

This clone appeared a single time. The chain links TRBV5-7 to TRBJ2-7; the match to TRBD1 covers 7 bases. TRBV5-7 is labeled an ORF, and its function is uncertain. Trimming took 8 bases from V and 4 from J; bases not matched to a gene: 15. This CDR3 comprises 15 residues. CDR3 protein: CASNTPQGPGYEQYF. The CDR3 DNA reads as TGTGCCAGTAACACCCCACAGGGGCCGGGGTACGAGCAGTACTTC.

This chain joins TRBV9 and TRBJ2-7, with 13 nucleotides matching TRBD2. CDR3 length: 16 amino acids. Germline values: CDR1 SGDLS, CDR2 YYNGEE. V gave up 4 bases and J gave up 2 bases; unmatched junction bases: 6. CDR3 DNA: TGTGCCAGCAGCCCCCGTACTAGCGGGGGGGCCTACGAGCAGTACTTC. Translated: CASSPRTSGGAYEQYF.

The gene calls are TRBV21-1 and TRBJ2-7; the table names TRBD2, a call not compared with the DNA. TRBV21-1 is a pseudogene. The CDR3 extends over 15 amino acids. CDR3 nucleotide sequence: TGTGCCAGCAGCGGCGAGGCCGTCTCATGCGACGAGCAGTACTTC. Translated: CASSGEAVSCDEQYF.

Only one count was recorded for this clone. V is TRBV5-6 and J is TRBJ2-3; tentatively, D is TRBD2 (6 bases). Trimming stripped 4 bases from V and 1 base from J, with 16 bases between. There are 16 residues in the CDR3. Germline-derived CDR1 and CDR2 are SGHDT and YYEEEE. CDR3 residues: CASSRGGLPGTDTQYF. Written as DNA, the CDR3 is TGTGCCAGCAGCCGGGGAGGCCTCCCGGGCACAGATACGCAGTATTTT.

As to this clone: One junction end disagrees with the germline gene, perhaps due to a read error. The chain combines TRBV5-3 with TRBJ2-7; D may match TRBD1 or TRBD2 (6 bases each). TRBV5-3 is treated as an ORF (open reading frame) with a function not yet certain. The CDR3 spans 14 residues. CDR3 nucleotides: TGTGCCAGCAGCTTGGGGGGCAGCACCTACGAGCAGTACTTC. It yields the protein CASSLGGSTYEQYF.

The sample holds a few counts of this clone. The CDR3 spells CASSSGGRASGGAYDEQFF. CDR3 bases: TGCGCCAGCAGCTCGGGCGGCAGGGCCAGCGGGGGGGCCTATGATGAGCAGTTCTTC. This rearrangement joins TRBV4-1 to TRBJ2-1; 10 bases are shared with TRBD2. The CDR3 runs 19 residues. V was clipped by 5 bases and J by 8 bases; unmatched bases: 21. Germline assignment: CDR1 MGHRA and CDR2 YSYEKL.

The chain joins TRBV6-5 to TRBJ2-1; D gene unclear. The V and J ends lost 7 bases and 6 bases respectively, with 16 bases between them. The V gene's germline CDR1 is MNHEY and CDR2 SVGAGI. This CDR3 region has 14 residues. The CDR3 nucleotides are TGTGCCAGCAACCCAGTGGGCGAATCCAATGAGCAGTTCTTC. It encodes CASNPVGESNEQFF.